The source of this T cell receptor (beta chain) is a study of T cell repertoires in cytomegalovirus infection. This clonotype occurred a few times. No antigen is known for it. Deletions cut 2 bases from V and 4 bases from J, with 9 bases between. The CDR3 consists of 13 residues. Per the germline V gene, CDR1 is DFQATT and CDR2 is SNEGSKA (reference sequence). Using its own MiXCR run on the reads, TCRdb lists one record per CDR3 protein. Seen here are approximately 70,000 distinct CDR3 sequences, around 20% observed once, and the top ten hold around 70%. This sequence originates from a human donor in good health (CMV status not recorded). Some clones in this sample may be carry-over from other donors' samples. Source: CD8+ T cells from cultured PBMCs, taken from culture after CMV antigen stimulation. This chain uses TRBV20-1 with TRBJ2-1; D gene unclear. CDR3 sequence: CSARLRTYNEQFF. As DNA, the CDR3 is TGCAGTGCTAGACTTCGAACTTACAATGAGCAGTTCTTC.